The 7 T cell receptor beta chains reported below all come from one sample, sequenced in a study of blood T cell repertoires in COVID-19 (dated by TCRdb to the early 2020s). The protocol used for the library was the immunoSEQ multiplex PCR assay. TCRdb re-hosts the immuneACCESS table, in-frame sequences only. Its copies lack some clones; in the studies checked, an unresolved V gene accounts for under half of them, and the cause for the rest is not known. This sample has about 200,000 clones in its table, and over 75% of those were observed once. The ten largest clonotypes hold roughly 18% of the sample. Sequencing used peripheral blood. The receptor set was obtained from a person aged 70 to 85 with COVID-19, enrolled during active disease.

V usage is TRBV13 and J usage is TRBJ2-7; 8 bases fit TRBD1. V trimming: 6 bases; J trimming: 0 bases; junction bases outside the gene matches: 7. The CDR3 is made up of 15 amino acids. Looked up from germline, CDR1 is PRHDT and CDR2 is FYEKMQ (reference sequence). The CDR3 DNA sequence: TGTGCCAGCAGTGCCGGACAGGGCCTCTCCTACGAGCAGTACTTC. Its protein is CASSAGQGLSYEQYF.

This clone has just one count. The V gene is TRBV5-1, the J gene TRBJ1-1; 7 bases line up with TRBD1. Germline V gene lookup returns CDR1 SGHRS and CDR2 YFSETQ. This CDR3 has 15 amino acids. The V segment lost 4 bases and the J segment 0 bases; nucleotides outside the gene matches: 6. The DNA of the CDR3 is TGCGCCAGCAGCCCGCGACAGGGTATGAACACTGAAGCTTTCTTT. Its translation: CASSPRQGMNTEAFF. Full variable domain (remainder filled in from reference TRBV5-1 and TRBJ1-1): KAGVTQTPRYLIKTRGQQVTLSCSPISGHRSVSWYQQTPGQGLQFLFEYFSETQRNKGNFPGRFSGRQFSNSRSEMNVSTLELGDSALYLCASSPRQGMNTEAFFGQGTRLTVV.

This clone was observed once. This sequence joins TRBV11-3 and TRBJ2-7; 9 nucleotides align to TRBD1. The CDR3 sequence is 13 residues long. V was pared by 3 bases and J by 7 bases, with 4 bases of the junction left unmatched. Germline CDR1 reads SGHNT; CDR2 reads YENEEA. Here the CDR3 DNA reads TGTGCCAGCAGCTTTACAGGGGGCTCGGAGCAGTACTTC. This encodes CASSFTGGSEQYF.

V is TRBV3-1 (or the pseudogene TRBV3-2) and J is TRBJ1-2; tentatively, D is TRBD1 (5 bases). Germline V lookup: CDR1 LGHDT, CDR2 YNNKEL (reference sequence). The CDR3 is 18 amino acids. V was trimmed by 3 bases and J by 5 bases, leaving 25 bases between them. This CDR3 reads CASSHPRGGTDLDYGYTF. CDR3 coding DNA: TGTGCCAGCAGCCATCCCCGGGGGGGTACGGACTTGGATTATGGCTACACCTTC.

This clone was seen once. The J gene is TRBJ1-1, the V gene TRBV6-6; 10 nucleotides match TRBD1. This CDR3 region has 16 residues. V shed 10 bases, J shed 0 bases, and the junction held 11 bases outside the gene matches. Germline CDR1 MNHNY, CDR2 SVGAGI (reference sequence). The CDR3 loop is CATFGQGELMNTEAFF. CDR3 bases: TGTGCCACCTTCGGACAGGGGGAGTTAATGAACACTGAAGCTTTCTTT.

The rearrangement links TRBV7-6 to TRBJ2-7, with 9 bases aligning to TRBD1. V dropped 6 bases and J dropped 6; count of bases not matched to a gene: 12. This CDR3 has 15 residues. Germline lookup yields CDR1 SGHVS and CDR2 FNYEAQ. DNA of the CDR3: TGTGCCAGCAGAGAGACCGGGACAGGGAATGGCGAGCAGTACTTC. The encoded protein is CASRETGTGNGEQYF.

This clone has just one count. V is TRBV27 and J is TRBJ2-3, with 10 nucleotides matching TRBD1. The CDR3 runs 15 residues. Trimming took 8 bases from V and 6 from J; bases not matched to a gene: 11. CDR1 is MNHEY and CDR2 is SMNVEV in the germline V gene (reference sequence). As DNA, the CDR3 is TGTGCCAGCGGAACCCGGACAGGGGGTCGGGATACGCAGTATTTT. It codes for CASGTRTGGRDTQYF.